This record covers a single T cell receptor beta chain. The CDR3 consists of 13 residues. CDR1 and CDR2 from the germline V gene are MDHEN and SYDVKM. V lost 5 bases and J 7 bases, leaving 15 bases between the germline ends. TCRdb's copy holds only in-frame clones and misses some; the assay was immunoSEQ multiplex PCR. The sample comprises some 80,000 clones, roughly 77% of which are singletons, and roughly 4.8% rests with the top ten. The data were obtained in a study of cytotoxic CD8 clonotypes in ibrutinib-treated CLL. Sequencing used PBMCs, obtained after 12 months of ibrutinib treatment. V gene TRBV28 combines with J gene TRBJ2-7, with D maybe TRBD1 (6 bases). The sequence derives from a human donor with chronic lymphocytic leukemia. CDR3 nucleotides: TGTGCCAGCAGTGGGCAGGGGAAGTGGGAGCAGTACTTC. Its protein product is CASSGQGKWEQYF. Using reference TRBV28 and TRBJ2-7 for the parts outside the CDR3, the full variable domain is DVKVTQSSRYLVKRTGEKVFLECVQDMDHENMFWYRQDPGLGLRLIYFSYDVKMKEKGDIPEGYSVSREKKERFSLILESASTNQTSMYLCASSGQGKWEQYFGPGTRLTVT.